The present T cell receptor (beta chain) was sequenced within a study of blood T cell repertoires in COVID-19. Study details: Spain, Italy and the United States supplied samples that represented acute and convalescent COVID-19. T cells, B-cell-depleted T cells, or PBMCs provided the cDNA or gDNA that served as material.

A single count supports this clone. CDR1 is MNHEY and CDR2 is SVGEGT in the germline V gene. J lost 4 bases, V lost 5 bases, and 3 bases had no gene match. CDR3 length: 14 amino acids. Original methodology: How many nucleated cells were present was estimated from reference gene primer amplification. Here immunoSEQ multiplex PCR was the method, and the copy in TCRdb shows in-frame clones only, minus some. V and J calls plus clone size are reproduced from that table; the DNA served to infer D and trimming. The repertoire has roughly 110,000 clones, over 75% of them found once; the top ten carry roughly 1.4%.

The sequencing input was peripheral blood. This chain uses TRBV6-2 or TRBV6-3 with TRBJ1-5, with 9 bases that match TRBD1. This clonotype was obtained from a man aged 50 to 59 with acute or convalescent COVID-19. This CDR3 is CASSDGQGNQPQHF. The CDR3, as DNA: TGTGCCAGCAGTGACGGACAGGGGAATCAGCCCCAGCATTTT.